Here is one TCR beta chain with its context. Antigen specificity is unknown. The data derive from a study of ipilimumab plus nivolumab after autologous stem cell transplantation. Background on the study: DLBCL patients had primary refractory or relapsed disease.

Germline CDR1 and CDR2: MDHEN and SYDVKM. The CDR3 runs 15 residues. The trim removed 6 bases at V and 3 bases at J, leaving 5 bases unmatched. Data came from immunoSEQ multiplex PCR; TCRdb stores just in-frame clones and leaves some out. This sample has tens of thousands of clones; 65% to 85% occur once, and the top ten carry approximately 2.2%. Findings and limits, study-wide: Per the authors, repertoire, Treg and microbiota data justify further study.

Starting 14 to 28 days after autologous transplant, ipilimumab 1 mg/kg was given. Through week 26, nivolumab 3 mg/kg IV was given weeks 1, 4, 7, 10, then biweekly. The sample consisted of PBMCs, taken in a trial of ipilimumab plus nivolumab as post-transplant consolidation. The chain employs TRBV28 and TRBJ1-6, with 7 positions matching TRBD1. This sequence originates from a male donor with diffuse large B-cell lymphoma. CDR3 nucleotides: TGTGCCAGCAGCGGACAGGTTCTCTATAATTCACCCCTCCACTTT. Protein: CASSGQVLYNSPLHF.